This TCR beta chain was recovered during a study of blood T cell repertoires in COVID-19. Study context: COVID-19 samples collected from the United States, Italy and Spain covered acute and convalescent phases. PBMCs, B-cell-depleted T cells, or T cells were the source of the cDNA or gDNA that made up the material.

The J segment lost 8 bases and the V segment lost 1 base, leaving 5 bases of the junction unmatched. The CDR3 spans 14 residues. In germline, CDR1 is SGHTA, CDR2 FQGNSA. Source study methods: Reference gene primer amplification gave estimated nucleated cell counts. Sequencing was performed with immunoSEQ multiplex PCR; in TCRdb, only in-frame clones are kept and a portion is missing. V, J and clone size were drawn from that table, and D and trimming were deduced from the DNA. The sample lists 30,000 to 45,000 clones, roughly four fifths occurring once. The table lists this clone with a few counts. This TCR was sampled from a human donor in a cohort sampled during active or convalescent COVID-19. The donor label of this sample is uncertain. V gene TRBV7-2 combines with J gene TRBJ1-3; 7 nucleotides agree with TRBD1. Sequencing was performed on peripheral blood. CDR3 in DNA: TGTGCCAGCAGCTTAGAAGGGGGCAGACACACCATATATTTT. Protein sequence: CASSLEGGRHTIYF.